A single sample is the source of the 5 T cell receptor beta chains below, sequenced in a study of cytomegalovirus exposure and HLA in healthy donors (dated 2017 in TCRdb). The method was the immunoSEQ multiplex PCR assay. The multiplex PCR relied on a mix of 60 forward primers for TCR Vbeta segments and 13 reverse primers for TCR Jbeta segments. TCRdb carries this immuneACCESS record with in-frame sequences only. Its versions omit some clonotypes, under half of them owing to an unresolved V gene in the studies checked, with the rest unexplained. Within this sample are about 120,000 clones, with under 70% of them counted one time only. Clones ranked in the top ten supply about 1.5% of the sample. Sequencing input: PBMCs. The receptors here all came from a man younger than 35 in good health and CMV-seronegative.

The CDR3 here is CASSAPGTPGEQYF. As DNA, the CDR3 is TGTGCCAGCAGCGCCCCCGGGACTCCGGGGGAGCAGTACTTC. This chain connects TRBV6-6 to TRBJ2-7, with D possibly being TRBD2 (6 bases). Germline-derived CDR1 and CDR2 are MNHNY and SVGAGI (reference sequence). The CDR3 loop spans 14 amino acids. Trimming cost V 6 bases and J 7 bases, with 19 bases left between them.

The chain employs TRBV7-9 and TRBJ2-1; 11 bases fit TRBD2. V dropped 3 bases and J dropped 7; count of bases not matched to a gene: 8. Germline V gives CDR1 SEHNR, CDR2 FQNEAQ (reference sequence). This CDR3 is built from 16 residues. CDR3 sequence: CASSFTSGRQGNEQFF. Here the CDR3 DNA reads TGTGCCAGCAGCTTCACTAGCGGGAGACAGGGGAATGAGCAGTTCTTC. Filled out from reference TRBV7-9 and TRBJ2-1, the complete variable domain reads DTGVSQNPRHKITKRGQNVTFRCDPISEHNRLYWYRQTLGQGPEFLTYFQNEAQLEKSRLLSDRFSAERPKGSFSTLEIQRTEQGDSAMYLCASSFTSGRQGNEQFFGPGTRLTVL.

V gene TRBV5-4 combines with J gene TRBJ2-1; 12 positions agree with TRBD2. Germline V CDR1 and CDR2: SGHNT, YYREEE (reference sequence). There are 14 residues in the CDR3. J gave up 7 bases and V 5 bases, and 4 bases lay outside the gene matches. As DNA, the CDR3 is TGTGCCAGCAGTCTAGCGGGGGGGCTGAATGAGCAGTTCTTC. This translates into CASSLAGGLNEQFF.

The chain has TRBV5-1 and TRBJ2-2; the match to TRBD1 covers 7 bases. Trimming at V came to 5 bases and at J to 5 bases, leaving 9 bases not matched to a gene. The CDR3 spans 15 residues. The V gene's germline CDR1 is SGHRS and CDR2 YFSETQ. The CDR3 reads CASRETGQPTGELFF. CDR3 in DNA: TGCGCCAGCAGGGAAACGGGACAGCCTACCGGGGAGCTGTTTTTT.

For this clone: This specimen includes other DNA sequences encoding the same CDR3. The CDR3 nucleotides read TGCGCCAGCAGCCAAGGGACTAGCGGGTACGAGCAGTACTTC. Its protein is CASSQGTSGYEQYF. The V gene is TRBV4-3, the J gene TRBJ2-7; 11 nucleotides match TRBD2. This CDR3 region has 14 residues. The germline V gene encodes CDR1 LGHNA and CDR2 YSLEER. Trimming took 1 base from V and 4 from J; bases not matched to a gene: 0.